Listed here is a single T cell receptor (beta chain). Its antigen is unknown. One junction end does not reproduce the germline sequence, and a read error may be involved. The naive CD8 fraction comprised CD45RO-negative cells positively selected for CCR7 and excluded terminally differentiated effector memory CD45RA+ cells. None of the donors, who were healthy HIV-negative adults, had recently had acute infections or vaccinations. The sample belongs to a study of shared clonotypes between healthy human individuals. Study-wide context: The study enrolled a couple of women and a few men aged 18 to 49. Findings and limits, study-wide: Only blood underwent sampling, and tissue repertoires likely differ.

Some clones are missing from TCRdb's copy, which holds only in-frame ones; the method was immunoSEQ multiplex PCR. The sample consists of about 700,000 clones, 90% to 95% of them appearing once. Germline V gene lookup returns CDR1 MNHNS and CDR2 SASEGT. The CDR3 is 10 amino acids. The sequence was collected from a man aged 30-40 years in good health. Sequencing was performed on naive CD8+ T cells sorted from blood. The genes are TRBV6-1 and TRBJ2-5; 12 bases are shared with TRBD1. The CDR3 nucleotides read TGTGCCAGCATCGGGACAGGGGGCCACTTC. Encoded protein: CASIGTGGHF.